This TCR beta chain comes out of a study of blood T cell repertoires in COVID-19 (dated by TCRdb to about 2020). Notes on the research overall: Samples from collaborators originated in the United States, Italy and Spain and spanned both the acute and convalescent phases of COVID-19. The prospective study material was composed of cDNA or gDNA derived from T cells, B-cell-depleted T cells, or PBMCs. The dataset comprised deeply sampled blood TCRbeta repertoires from subjects exposed to, actively infected with, or recovered from COVID-19. The repertoires were released in a freely available public database meant as a resource for research on the immune response to SARS-CoV-2. The samples were drawn from the first 160 participants of the ongoing ImmuneRACE study and from 1,200 or so subjects provided by 6 global collaborators. Sample metadata almost always included a de-identified subject ID, COVID-19 status, age in years and sex. Where available, HLA class I and class II types were obtained from metadata supplied by the sample provider rather than from assay-based typing. Here is what the overall study found, with its caveats: The amount of clinical and demographic metadata varied by source and participant and was provided uncurated.

The immunoSEQ Assay, a bias-controlled multiplex PCR, was used to amplify TCRbeta CDR3 regions from genomic DNA. The study's processing was this. The number of nucleated cells in each sample was estimated by amplification of reference gene primers within the assay. To quantify the absolute abundance of each unique TCRbeta CDR3 rearrangement, sequence reads were collapsed and filtered. Productive Simpson clonality was computed per sample as the square root of Simpson's diversity index over productive rearrangements. Not all clones reach the TCRdb copy of this immuneACCESS table, which keeps in-frame sequences only. Checked studies attribute under half of the gap to unresolved V genes and leave the rest unexplained. The V and J calls and clone size are taken from that table; D and trimming were inferred from the DNA. This sample lists around 310,000 clones; 70% to 90% were detected once. Under 15% of the sample rests with the top ten.

In regard to this clone: Its antigen is currently not known. There are no base qualities to consult, and no much larger clone falls within one base.

Each collaborating institution followed its own protocols to collect whole blood in K2EDTA tubes. For TCRbeta analysis, collaborators shipped samples as frozen whole blood, isolated PBMCs, or DNA extracted from either of those sample types. What was sequenced was peripheral blood. The sequence was collected from an older woman with acute or convalescent COVID-19.

This receptor carries the CDR3 CASSIGGALNTGELFF. The nucleotide sequence reads as follows: TGTGCCAGTAGTATAGGCGGGGCCTTGAACACCGGGGAGCTGTTTTTT. The chain uses TRBV19 and TRBJ2-2; the D region possibly corresponds to TRBD2 (6 bases align). V loses 1 base of germline sequence and J loses 1 base, and the interval between the two ends is 10 bases. From the germline V gene (reference sequence), CDR1 is LNHDA and CDR2 is SQIVND. Including cysteine and phenylalanine, the CDR3 has 16 amino acids. CDR3 DNA is the only sequence kept; it has 48 bases, read in frame from the first base.